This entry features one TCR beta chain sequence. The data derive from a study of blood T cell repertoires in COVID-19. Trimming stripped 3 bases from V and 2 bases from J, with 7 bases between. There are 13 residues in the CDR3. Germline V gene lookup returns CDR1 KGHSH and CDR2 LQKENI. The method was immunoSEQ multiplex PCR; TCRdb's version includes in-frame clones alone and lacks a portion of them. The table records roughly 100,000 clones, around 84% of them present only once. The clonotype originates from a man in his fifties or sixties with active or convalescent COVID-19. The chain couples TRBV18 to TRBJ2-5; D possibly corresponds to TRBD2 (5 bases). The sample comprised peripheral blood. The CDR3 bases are TGTGCCAGCTCACCTAGGGAGCAAGAGACCCAGTACTTC. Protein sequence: CASSPREQETQYF.